Listed below are T cell receptor beta chains from one sample, sequenced in a study of T-cell reconstitution after alpha-beta-depleted transplantation in children. Using its own MiXCR run on the PCR reads, TCRdb lists one record per CDR3 protein. The table lists tens of thousands of distinct CDR3 sequences, more than 5.5% of them singletons, with less than 3% in the top ten. The input for sequencing was PBMCs from the stem cell graft donor, taken from the stem cell graft. The origin of the receptors is a human donor who donated a stem cell graft to a child with acute lymphoblastic leukemia. Each CDR3 is given with its conserved first and last residue. Each record gives: clone size, V gene, D gene, J gene, CDR3 DNA, CDR3 protein. The D gene is left open where the match is weak. Clone size, where shown, is once, few, many, or a class for clones that have expanded.

many	TRBV28	NA	TRBJ2-1	TGTGCCAGCAGTTTAACCGGCCAGCGCCTATACAATGAGCAGTTCTTC	CASSLTGQRLYNEQFF
many	TRBV18	NA	TRBJ1-5	TGTGCCAGCTCACCAAGGACATGGGATAATCAGCCCCAGCATTTT	CASSPRTWDNQPQHF
many	TRBV4-1	TRBD2	TRBJ2-1	TGCGCCAGCAGCCAAGATTGGCCCGCACTAGCGGGAGTGAATGAGCAGTTCTTC	CASSQDWPALAGVNEQFF
few	TRBV25-1	NA	TRBJ2-7	TGTGCCAGCAGTGAAAAGGGAATATCCTACGAGCAGTACTTC	CASSEKGISYEQYF
many	TRBV12-3/TRBV12-4	NA	TRBJ1-1	TGTGCCAGCACCCCGGGGGGAGAAACTGAAGCTTTCTTT	CASTPGGETEAFF
NA	TRBV29-1	NA	TRBJ2-1	TGCAGCGTTGAGCCAGCCTACAATGAGCAGTTCTTC	CSVEPAYNEQFF
many	TRBV2	NA	TRBJ1-1	TGTGCCAGCAGGGGGCGCGACGCTTTCTTT	CASRGRDAFF
few	TRBV5-8	TRBD1	TRBJ2-1	TGTGCCAGCAGCTTGGGACAGGGGCTGGATGAGCAGTTCTTC	CASSLGQGLDEQFF
few	TRBV7-8	TRBD2	TRBJ2-3	TGTGCCAGCAGCTTAGCCGCTAGCGGGGGCAACACAGATACGCAGTATTTT	CASSLAASGGNTDTQYF
many	TRBV20-1	NA	TRBJ2-6	TGCAGTGCTAGGTCCCTCGGTGGGGGGACCCCATCTGGGGCCAACGTCCTGACTTTC	CSARSLGGGTPSGANVLTF
NA	TRBV5-4	TRBD2	TRBJ2-3	TGTGCCAGCAGCGCGGGGACTAGCGGAGCAGATACGCAGTATTTT	CASSAGTSGADTQYF
many	TRBV6-5	NA	TRBJ2-7	TGTGCCAGCAGTTGGCAGGGGGGAGCCTACGAGCAGTACTTC	CASSWQGGAYEQYF
many	TRBV28	TRBD1	TRBJ1-6	TGTGCCAGCAGTTCACTGGGACAGGGGAATTCACCCCTCCACTTT	CASSSLGQGNSPLHF
few	TRBV20-1	NA	TRBJ2-1	TGCAGTGCTACCATTCCTACTCAGGGAAACTACAATGAGCAGTTCTTC	CSATIPTQGNYNEQFF
few	TRBV7-2	TRBD2	TRBJ2-7	TGTGCCAGCAGCCTTAGCGGGGGGGTCGGCTACGAGCAGTACTTC	CASSLSGGVGYEQYF
NA	TRBV3-1	TRBD1	TRBJ1-1	TGTGCCACCTCCCCGCCACAGGGGGAAGCTTTCTTT	CATSPPQGEAFF
NA	TRBV29-1	TRBD1	TRBJ2-5	TGCAGCGTTCCAGGTGACAGGGCGGAGACCCAGTACTTC	CSVPGDRAETQYF
NA	TRBV5-4	NA	TRBJ1-1	TGTGCCAGCAGGTCGTGGGGGGCTAACACTGAAGCTTTCTTT	CASRSWGANTEAFF
many	TRBV7-9	NA	TRBJ2-1	TGTGCCAGCCTTGGGGGTGTCAGGGATGAGCAGTTCTTC	CASLGGVRDEQFF
many	TRBV12-3/TRBV12-4	TRBD1	TRBJ1-5	TGTGCCAGCACCATTAAACAGGGGGCTGGGGGCAATCAGCCCCAGCATTTT	CASTIKQGAGGNQPQHF
NA	TRBV5-1	NA	TRBJ2-7	TGCGCCAGCAGCTTTTCTTCCGGGTCCAACTACGAGCAGTACTTC	CASSFSSGSNYEQYF
many	TRBV28	TRBD2	TRBJ2-7	TGTGCCAGCAGTTGGGGGACTAGCGGGAAGTACGAGCAGTACTTC	CASSWGTSGKYEQYF
many	TRBV4-3	TRBD1	TRBJ1-5	TGCGCCAGCAGCCAAGAGGTAGTCAGGGGGTTCAATCAGCCCCAGCATTTT	CASSQEVVRGFNQPQHF
many	TRBV29-1	NA	TRBJ1-1	TGCAGCGGATACAGGGACACTGAAGCTTTCTTT	CSGYRDTEAFF
many	TRBV7-9	NA	TRBJ1-2	TGTGCCAGCAGCCCAAAGGCAGGGACCTATGGCTACACCTTC	CASSPKAGTYGYTF
NA	TRBV18	TRBD1	TRBJ1-2	TGTGCCAGCTCACTAGACCCGGGACAGATCTCCTATGGCTACACCTTC	CASSLDPGQISYGYTF
many	TRBV27	NA	TRBJ1-2	TGTGCCAGCAGTTTATACCGGACCACTAACTATGGCTACACCTTC	CASSLYRTTNYGYTF
many	TRBV5-1	TRBD1	TRBJ2-5	TGCGCCAGCAGTTCCGGCCTACAGGGGGCAGGGGAGACCCAGTACTTC	CASSSGLQGAGETQYF
many	TRBV12-3/TRBV12-4	NA	TRBJ1-5	TGTGCCAGCAGTTCCGCAAGAGGTCAGCCCCAGCATTTT	CASSSARGQPQHF
many	TRBV7-2	NA	TRBJ1-4	TGTTCCAGCAGCTTAGTAGTTAATGAAAAACTGTTTTTT	CSSSLVVNEKLFF
many	TRBV29-1	TRBD2	TRBJ2-2	TGCAGCGTCCCCGAGCGGGGTAACACCGGGGAGCTGTTTTTT	CSVPERGNTGELFF
NA	TRBV12-3/TRBV12-4	NA	TRBJ1-1	TGTGCCAGCAGTCCACCCTGGGGGACGAACACTGAAGCTTTCTTT	CASSPPWGTNTEAFF